This T cell receptor (beta chain) came from a study of blood T cell repertoires in COVID-19. Study overall: COVID-19 samples from acute and convalescent phases originated in the United States, Italy and Spain. The analysed material was cDNA or gDNA that came from T cells, B-cell-depleted T cells, or PBMCs.

How the authors handled the data: Reference gene primer amplification yielded estimated nucleated cell counts. The protocol was immunoSEQ multiplex PCR, while the TCRdb copy is restricted to in-frame clones and leaves out a portion. V, J and clone size reflect that table, while D and trimming were determined from the DNA. This sample carries roughly 120,000 clones, 85% of them seen once, and the ten largest clones take about 11%. The trim removed 2 bases at V and 1 base at J, leaving 9 bases unmatched. Germline V gene sequence: CDR1 MDHEN, CDR2 SYDVKM. CDR3 size: 17 residues. The receptor comes from a man older than 75 with acute or convalescent COVID-19. Sequences were obtained from peripheral blood. The V and J genes are TRBV28 and TRBJ2-3, with TRBD2 matching over 7 bases. The CDR3 is CASSLPRGLVGTDTQYF. CDR3 coding DNA: TGTGCCAGCAGTTTACCGAGAGGACTAGTGGGCACAGATACGCAGTATTTT.